The sample holds many counts of the clone carrying this T cell receptor beta chain. Its antigen is still unknown. From germline, CDR1 is SQVTM and CDR2 ANQGSEA. This CDR3 has 12 residues. V lost 5 bases and J 4 bases, leaving 10 bases between the germline ends. TCRbeta library construction was performed incorporating unique molecular identifiers. TCRdb used MiXCR to reprocess the PCR reads, holding one entry per CDR3 protein. The data hold tens of thousands of distinct CDR3 sequences, with over 4.5% observed a single time. These data come from a study of T-cell reconstitution after alpha-beta-depleted transplantation in children. Overall study findings and caveats: T cells produced anew were the main source of T-cell counts and diversity one year after transplant. Expanded clones from the graft, numbering several hundred, reportedly supplied alpha-beta T cells about two months after transplant. The high TCRbeta diversity at day 60 in some patients came from surviving recipient T cells and thymic progenitors.

The source was PBMCs, mostly from graft donor cells, collected 180 days after TCRalphabeta/CD19-depleted stem cell transplant. J is TRBJ2-3 and V is TRBV29-1, with D perhaps matching TRBD2 (5 bases). This sequence was found in a boy under two years old who had a stem cell transplant for acute myeloid leukemia, so the T cells may come from the graft donor. CDR3 in DNA: TGCAGCGTTTGGACTTTATCAGATACGCAGTATTTT. As protein: CSVWTLSDTQYF.